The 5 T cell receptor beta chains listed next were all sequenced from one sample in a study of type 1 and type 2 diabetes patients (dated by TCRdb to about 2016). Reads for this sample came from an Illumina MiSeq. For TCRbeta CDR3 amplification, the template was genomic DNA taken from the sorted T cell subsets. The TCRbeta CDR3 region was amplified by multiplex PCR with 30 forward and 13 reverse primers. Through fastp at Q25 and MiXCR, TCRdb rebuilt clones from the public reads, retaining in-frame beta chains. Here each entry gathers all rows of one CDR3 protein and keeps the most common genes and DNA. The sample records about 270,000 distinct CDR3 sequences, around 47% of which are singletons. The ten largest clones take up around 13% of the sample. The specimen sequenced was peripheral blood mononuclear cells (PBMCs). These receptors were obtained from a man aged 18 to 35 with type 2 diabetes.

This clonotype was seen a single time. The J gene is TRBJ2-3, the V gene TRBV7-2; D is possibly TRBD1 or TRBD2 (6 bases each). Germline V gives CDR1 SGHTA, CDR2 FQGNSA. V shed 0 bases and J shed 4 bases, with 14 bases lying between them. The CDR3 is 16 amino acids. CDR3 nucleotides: TGTGCCAGCAGCTTAGCGGGGGCGGGATCCCCAGATACGCAGTATTTT. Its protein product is CASSLAGAGSPDTQYF. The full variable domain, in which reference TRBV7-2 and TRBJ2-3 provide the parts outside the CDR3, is GAGVSQSPSNKVTEKGKDVELRCDPISGHTALYWYRQSLGQGLEFLIYFQGNSAPDKSGLPSDRFSAERTGGSVSTLTIQRTQQEDSAVYLCASSLAGAGSPDTQYFGPGTRLTVL.

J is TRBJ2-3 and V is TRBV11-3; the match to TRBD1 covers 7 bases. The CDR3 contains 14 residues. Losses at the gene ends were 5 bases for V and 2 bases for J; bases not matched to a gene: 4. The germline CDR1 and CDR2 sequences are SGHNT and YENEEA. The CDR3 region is CASSPGGITDTQYF. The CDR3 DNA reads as TGTGCCAGCAGCCCAGGGGGTATCACAGATACGCAGTATTTT.

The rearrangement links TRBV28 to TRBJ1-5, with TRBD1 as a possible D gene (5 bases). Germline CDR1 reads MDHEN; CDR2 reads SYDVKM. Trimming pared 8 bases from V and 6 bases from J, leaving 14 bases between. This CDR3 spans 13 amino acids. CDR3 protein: CASDTQAAQPQHF. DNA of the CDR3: TGTGCCAGCGATACACAGGCGGCTCAGCCCCAGCATTTT. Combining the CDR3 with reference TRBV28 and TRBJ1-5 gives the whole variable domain DVKVTQSSRYLVKRTGEKVFLECVQDMDHENMFWYRQDPGLGLRLIYFSYDVKMKEKGDIPEGYSVSREKKERFSLILESASTNQTSMYLCASDTQAAQPQHFGDGTRLSIL.

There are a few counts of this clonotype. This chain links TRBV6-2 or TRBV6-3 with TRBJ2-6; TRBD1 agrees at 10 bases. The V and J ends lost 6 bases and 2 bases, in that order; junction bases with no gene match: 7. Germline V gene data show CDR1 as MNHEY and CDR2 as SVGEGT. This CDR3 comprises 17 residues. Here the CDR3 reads CASSAGQGLAGANVLTF. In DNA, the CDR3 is TGTGCCAGCAGCGCGGGACAGGGGTTAGCTGGGGCCAACGTCCTGACTTTC.

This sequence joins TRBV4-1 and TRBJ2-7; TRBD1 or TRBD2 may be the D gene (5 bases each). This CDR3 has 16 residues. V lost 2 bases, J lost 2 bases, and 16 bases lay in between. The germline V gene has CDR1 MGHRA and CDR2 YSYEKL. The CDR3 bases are TGCGCCAGCAGCCAATTACCCCAGCAGGGAGCCTACGAGCAGTACTTC. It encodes CASSQLPQQGAYEQYF.